Following are 5 T cell receptor beta chains from one sample sequenced in a study of persistence of HIV-infected CD4 T cells (dated by TCRdb to the early 2020s). For these TCRs, the target antigens are not known. The sample's treatment or condition label, decoded: suppressive antiretroviral therapy. As a nonspecific positive control representing the CD4+ T cell repertoire, the cells were stimulated with anti-CD3/anti-CD28 magnetic beads. Responding CD4+ T cells were sorted by upregulation of both CD40 ligand and CD69. TCRbeta repertoires were sequenced from genomic DNA with the immunoSEQ hsTCRB assay version 4 in survey mode. TCRdb stores this immuneACCESS table with in-frame sequences only. Part of the clones is absent; in the studies checked, under half of the shortfall reflects unresolved V genes, and no reason is known for the rest. The sample table contains some 49,000 clones; only one count was recorded for approximately 90% of them. The ten biggest clones cover around 3.4% of the sample.

The sequencing used CD4+ T cells sorted from PBMCs after approximately 19-hour stimulation, collected from a patient who received antiretroviral therapy. Reading the label with the study, this specimen's cell subset or site is: CD40L+CD69+ CD4 T cells responding to anti-CD3/anti-CD28 beads, representing the overall repertoire. Receptors were obtained from an adult woman with HIV who was CMV-seropositive.

This sequence joins TRBV28 and TRBJ1-5; D is unresolved. This CDR3 has 16 residues. Deletions cut 2 bases from V and 0 bases from J, with 11 bases between. Per the germline V gene, CDR1 is MDHEN and CDR2 is SYDVKM. CDR3 sequence: CASSLGAAYSNQPQHF. CDR3 nucleotides: TGTGCCAGCAGTTTAGGAGCAGCTTATAGCAATCAGCCCCAGCATTTT.

The gene calls are TRBV28 and TRBJ1-2; a possible D gene is TRBD1 (5 bases). CDR3 length: 15 residues. Germline CDR1 and CDR2: MDHEN and SYDVKM. The ends were cut back, 11 bases at V and 2 bases at J, with 21 bases in the middle. CDR3 protein: CASKGTGASNYGYTF. DNA of the CDR3: TGTGCCTCAAAAGGAACAGGTGCATCCAACTATGGCTACACCTTC.

The chain employs TRBV5-5 and TRBJ1-2; TRBD1 aligns across 9 bases. V trimming: 4 bases; J trimming: 14 bases; junction bases outside the gene matches: 18. The CDR3 length is 15 residues. Per germline, CDR1 SGHKS and CDR2 YYEKEE (reference sequence). CDR3 region: CASSAYSGEGTGSTF. The CDR3 nucleotides read TGTGCCAGCAGCGCATACTCCGGAGAAGGGACAGGGAGTACCTTC.

CDR3 sequence: CASSYIESETQYF. The CDR3 region has the DNA TGCGCCAGCAGCTATATCGAATCAGAGACCCAGTACTTC. The chain couples TRBV5-1 to TRBJ2-5; D unresolved. V was shortened by 3 bases and J by 4 bases, with 10 bases between the two germline ends. The CDR3 length is 13 residues. Germline V gene data show CDR1 as SGHRS and CDR2 as YFSETQ.

The rearrangement uses TRBV5-1 and TRBJ2-7; TRBD1 is a possible D gene (5 bases). The CDR3 is 14 amino acids. Germline CDR1 reads SGHRS; CDR2 reads YFSETQ. Between the trimmed V and J ends, which lost 0 bases and 3 bases, there was a span of 10 bases. This CDR3 reads CASSLGGRVYEQYF. In nucleotides, the CDR3 is TGCGCCAGCAGCTTGGGTGGCAGGGTCTACGAGCAGTACTTC.